This is a list of T cell receptor beta chains from one sample in a study of T cell responses to AZD1222 COVID-19 vaccine. The assay was immunoSEQ multiplex PCR, and TCRdb's table has in-frame clones only and misses some. This table has some 140,000 clones, nearly 95% appearing once. The sample here was peripheral blood, taken on day 0 of AZD1222 vaccination. The receptors were sampled from an adult in good health. CDR3s include the opening cysteine and the closing phenylalanine or tryptophan. Each record gives: V gene, J gene, D gene, CDR3 length, clone size, CDR3 DNA, CDR3 protein. A D gene is named only where the DNA matches it firmly. Some rows have no size entry. The others give once, few or many, or a class for an expanded clone.

v_call: TRBV4-1; j_call: TRBJ1-3; d_call: NA; cdr3_length: 16; clone_size: NA; cdr3_nt: TGCGCCAGCAGCCAAAGATCGCCGGACGCAGGAAACACCATATATTTT; cdr3_aa: CASSQRSPDAGNTIYF
v_call: TRBV28; j_call: TRBJ2-7; d_call: NA; cdr3_length: 12; clone_size: NA; cdr3_nt: TGTGCCAGCAGTTTCCAGAACTACGAGCAGTACTTC; cdr3_aa: CASSFQNYEQYF
v_call: TRBV19; j_call: TRBJ1-2; d_call: NA; cdr3_length: 16; clone_size: NA; cdr3_nt: TGTGCCAGTAGTATAGGCCTCACTCAAGGGAACTATGGCTACACCTTC; cdr3_aa: CASSIGLTQGNYGYTF
v_call: TRBV7-2; j_call: TRBJ2-5; d_call: NA; cdr3_length: 15; clone_size: NA; cdr3_nt: TGTGCCAGCAGCCCTGGTGGGACTCCTGGAGAGACCCAGTACTTC; cdr3_aa: CASSPGGTPGETQYF
v_call: TRBV4-1; j_call: TRBJ2-3; d_call: NA; cdr3_length: 13; clone_size: NA; cdr3_nt: TGCGCCAGCAGCCAAGGCTTTACAGATACGCAGTATTTT; cdr3_aa: CASSQGFTDTQYF
v_call: TRBV10-2; j_call: TRBJ1-1; d_call: NA; cdr3_length: 13; clone_size: NA; cdr3_nt: TGCGCCAGCAGGACAGTAAAGAACACTGAAGCTTTCTTT; cdr3_aa: CASRTVKNTEAFF
v_call: TRBV6-5; j_call: TRBJ2-7; d_call: TRBD1; cdr3_length: 14; clone_size: NA; cdr3_nt: TGTGCCAGCAGCCCGGGGACAGGGATCTACGAGCAGTACTTC; cdr3_aa: CASSPGTGIYEQYF
v_call: TRBV18; j_call: TRBJ2-3; d_call: NA; cdr3_length: 15; clone_size: NA; cdr3_nt: TGTGCCAGCTCACCGAACGGCTGGAGCACAGATACGCAGTATTTT; cdr3_aa: CASSPNGWSTDTQYF
v_call: TRBV4-2; j_call: TRBJ1-3; d_call: NA; cdr3_length: 13; clone_size: NA; cdr3_nt: TGTGCCAGCAGCCAGGGGATCAGAAACACCATATATTTT; cdr3_aa: CASSQGIRNTIYF
v_call: TRBV5-1; j_call: TRBJ2-5; d_call: NA; cdr3_length: 15; clone_size: NA; cdr3_nt: TGCGCCAGCAGCCGGGGACCGTCAACTCAAGAGACCCAGTACTTC; cdr3_aa: CASSRGPSTQETQYF
v_call: TRBV2; j_call: TRBJ1-2; d_call: NA; cdr3_length: 14; clone_size: NA; cdr3_nt: TGTGCCAGCACCCGGGACAAGAGGGGCTATGGCTACACCTTC; cdr3_aa: CASTRDKRGYGYTF
v_call: TRBV18; j_call: TRBJ1-1; d_call: NA; cdr3_length: 16; clone_size: NA; cdr3_nt: TGTGCCAGCTCACCCCGGCCCCGCCACCCGAACACTGAAGCTTTCTTT; cdr3_aa: CASSPRPRHPNTEAFF
v_call: TRBV21-1; j_call: TRBJ1-6; d_call: NA; cdr3_length: 15; clone_size: NA; cdr3_nt: TGTGCCAGCAGTCCATGGACAGGGCGGAATTCACCCCTCCACTTT; cdr3_aa: CASSPWTGRNSPLHF
v_call: TRBV6-5; j_call: TRBJ2-5; d_call: NA; cdr3_length: 11; clone_size: NA; cdr3_nt: TGTGCCAGCACCCAGACTGGGACCCAGTACTTC; cdr3_aa: CASTQTGTQYF
v_call: TRBV9; j_call: TRBJ1-5; d_call: NA; cdr3_length: 13; clone_size: NA; cdr3_nt: TGTGCCAGCAGCACCGGGGGCAATCAGCCCCAGCATTTT; cdr3_aa: CASSTGGNQPQHF
v_call: TRBV6-6; j_call: TRBJ2-3; d_call: TRBD2; cdr3_length: 13; clone_size: NA; cdr3_nt: TGTGCCGGCGGGGCTAGCGGGGCAGATACGCAGTATTTT; cdr3_aa: CAGGASGADTQYF
v_call: TRBV6-5; j_call: TRBJ1-5; d_call: TRBD1; cdr3_length: 15; clone_size: NA; cdr3_nt: TGTGCCAGCAGTTACTCGGGACAGGTCATTCAGCCCCAGCATTTT; cdr3_aa: CASSYSGQVIQPQHF
v_call: TRBV27; j_call: TRBJ1-4; d_call: TRBD1; cdr3_length: 15; clone_size: NA; cdr3_nt: TGTGCCAGCGGCCTGGGGACAGGGTATCCCGAAAAACTGTTTTTT; cdr3_aa: CASGLGTGYPEKLFF
v_call: TRBV9; j_call: TRBJ2-1; d_call: TRBD1; cdr3_length: 15; clone_size: once; cdr3_nt: TGTGCCAGCAGCGCCAGACAGGGACCTTACAATGAGCAGTTCTTC; cdr3_aa: CASSARQGPYNEQFF
v_call: TRBV9; j_call: TRBJ2-2; d_call: TRBD2; cdr3_length: 17; clone_size: NA; cdr3_nt: TGTGCCAGCAGCCCTTCTGGGACTAGCGGAGGCACCGGGGAGCTGTTTTTT; cdr3_aa: CASSPSGTSGGTGELFF
v_call: TRBV30; j_call: TRBJ1-3; d_call: TRBD1; cdr3_length: 14; clone_size: NA; cdr3_nt: TGTGCCTTTATAACAGGGGGCTCTGGAAACACCATATATTTT; cdr3_aa: CAFITGGSGNTIYF
v_call: TRBV6-1; j_call: TRBJ1-2; d_call: TRBD1; cdr3_length: 17; clone_size: once; cdr3_nt: TGTGCCAGCAGTGAGTACCTCCGGAGACAGGGGAACTATGGCTACACCTTC; cdr3_aa: CASSEYLRRQGNYGYTF
v_call: TRBV15; j_call: TRBJ2-1; d_call: NA; cdr3_length: 15; clone_size: NA; cdr3_nt: TGTGCCACCAGCAAGGCAGACCGGTGGTACAATGAGCAGTTCTTC; cdr3_aa: CATSKADRWYNEQFF
v_call: TRBV7-3; j_call: TRBJ1-5; d_call: NA; cdr3_length: 15; clone_size: NA; cdr3_nt: TGTGCCAGCAGCTTACGTGAGAAGCACGGTCAGCCCCAGCATTTT; cdr3_aa: CASSLREKHGQPQHF
v_call: TRBV5-1; j_call: TRBJ2-1; d_call: TRBD2; cdr3_length: 13; clone_size: NA; cdr3_nt: TGCGCCAGCAGCAAAGGGACTAGCTATGAGCAGTTCTTC; cdr3_aa: CASSKGTSYEQFF